This T cell receptor beta chain was observed in a study of blood T cell repertoires in COVID-19. The method was immunoSEQ multiplex PCR; TCRdb's version includes in-frame clones alone and lacks a portion of them. Here the sample spans some 230,000 clones, roughly 84% being singletons. The material sequenced was peripheral blood. The TCR comes from a woman aged 60 to 75 who had recovered from COVID-19.

Here the CDR3 reads CASIGPYTDTQYF. CDR3 DNA: TGTGCCAGCATTGGGCCTTACACAGATACGCAGTATTTT. This rearrangement joins TRBV6-6 to TRBJ2-3; D is unresolved. The CDR3 consists of 13 residues. The V gene's germline CDR1 is MNHNY and CDR2 SVGAGI (reference sequence). Trimming left V 7 bases short and J 2 bases short, with 10 bases between.